What follows describes a single T cell receptor (beta chain). Its specificity is not known. This sample was taken from a study of cytomegalovirus exposure and HLA in healthy donors. Study-wide points: For most TCR beta V segments, an earlier analysis put the productive rate at about 90% or about 30% of the time.

V was clipped by 1 base and J by 2 bases; unmatched bases: 2. The V gene's germline CDR1 is PRHDT and CDR2 FYEKMQ (reference sequence). This CDR3 spans 14 amino acids. Primers for the PCR totalled 60 Vbeta and 13 Jbeta. TCRdb's copy holds only in-frame clones and misses some; the assay was immunoSEQ multiplex PCR. Of 130,000 or so clones detected, 80% to 90% appear once; the ten largest clones hold around 3%. Sequenced material: PBMCs. The V gene is TRBV13, the J gene TRBJ2-7; 7 nucleotides align to TRBD2. The sequence came from a woman aged 18-29 years in good health and CMV-seropositive. CDR3 residues: CASSLVGRAYEQYF. CDR3 nucleotides: TGTGCCAGCAGCTTAGTAGGGAGGGCCTACGAGCAGTACTTC. Combining the CDR3 with reference TRBV13 and TRBJ2-7 gives the whole variable domain AAGVIQSPRHLIKEKRETATLKCYPIPRHDTVYWYQQGPGQDPQFLISFYEKMQSDKGSIPDRFSAQQFSDYHSELNMSSLELGDSALYFCASSLVGRAYEQYFGPGTRLTVT.